This is a list of T cell receptor beta chains from one sample in a study of T-cell memory formation after mild COVID-19. One entry per CDR3 protein, called by TCRdb with MiXCR from the 5' RACE reads. The data hold 350,000 to 500,000 distinct CDR3 sequences, with around 18% observed a single time. The sequencing sample was made of PBMCs or a T cell subset sorted from them (not recorded which). These receptors came from an adult woman who had mild COVID-19 (a few samples of this study predate the infection). Cell type and time point are not known. Both conserved end residues are trimmed from each CDR3.

v_call cdr3_aa
TRBV5-5 ASSTGQGAWMMDTQY
TRBV7-8 ASSRGITNTEAF
TRBV30 AWSVFLQETQY
TRBV20-1 SARDLSSLYYGYT
TRBV6-5 ASSGSGNTEAF
TRBV15 ATSREGDSYNEQF
TRBV4-2 ASSQEGGAYSNQPQH
TRBV7-6 ASSLSSVGTQY
TRBV28 ASSPPSYNEQF
TRBV7-2 ASSLWGGNTEAF
TRBV7-9 ASSLSGGGARPESPNEQF
TRBV5-1 ASSKPSGTGTEEQY
TRBV4-1 ASSQGLRFRAEAF
TRBV14 ASSQPPGSSFQETQY
TRBV5-1 ASSPTQGTYGEQF
TRBV4-3 ASSQEVADTEAF
TRBV12-3/TRBV12-4 ASSLALRGGTEAF
TRBV4-3 ASSQDRGSSYSYGYT
TRBV5-1 ASSTDGTGNGGYT
TRBV20-1 SAFGPGQVRTEAF
TRBV5-4 ASSFGWDTGTQY
TRBV29-1 SVARNRATGETQY
TRBV4-3 ASSQDQAGHGTGELF
TRBV29-1 SAGRNTEAF
TRBV5-6 ASSMTGKGEAF
TRBV20-1 SANKPGGRGPSNYGYT
TRBV12-3/TRBV12-4 ASSQEGSSGNTIY
TRBV3-1 ASSPRTLLAGAYNEQF
TRBV24-1 ATSDFNRNTDTQY
TRBV6-5 ASSYFQNTGELF
TRBV6-5 ASTAGHSYEQY
TRBV24-1 ATSRTGADQPQH
TRBV3-1 ASRRTSGAQETQY
TRBV7-6 ASSSVTSGATYEQY
TRBV18 ASSALPQETQY
TRBV5-1 ASSLLTGEAYGYT
TRBV5-1 ASSPEPASGNTIY
TRBV9 ASSVKLQGSPYEQY
TRBV7-2 ASSLAISHEQY
TRBV19 ASSPQGRTYGYT
TRBV28 ASRRDPGGETQY
TRBV6-6 ASSLRGADNEKLF
TRBV4-1 ASSQGTVNEKLF
TRBV2 ASSDWNIQY
TRBV11-3 ASSFGWEQY
TRBV5-5 ASSHTGTDLSYEQY
TRBV7-9 ASRLDSYEQY
TRBV7-2 ASSHGNGGTEAF
TRBV18 ASSPEGDTQY
TRBV10-3 AISELERSYEQY
TRBV30 AWISKGLAGVEQF
TRBV6-2/TRBV6-3 ASSYSGGREQF
TRBV6-6 ASTQEGAVATEAF
TRBV7-9 ASSFGGSSYNEQF